A single sample is the source of the 9 T cell receptor beta chains below, sequenced in a study of cytomegalovirus exposure and HLA in healthy donors. Primers: 60 Vbeta forward and 13 Jbeta reverse. TCRdb's copy holds only in-frame clones and misses some; the assay was immunoSEQ multiplex PCR. The table lists roughly 200,000 clones, roughly 85% of them singletons, with around 0.69% in the top ten. Sequencing was done on a sample of PBMCs. Receptor source: a woman between 40 and 55 years old in good health and CMV-seronegative.

This clone has just a few counts. This chain links TRBV7-9 with TRBJ1-1, with 10 bases lining up with TRBD1. Losses at the gene ends were 5 bases for V and 2 bases for J; bases not matched to a gene: 5. The germline V gene encodes CDR1 SEHNR and CDR2 FQNEAQ (reference sequence). This CDR3 comprises 15 residues. CDR3 DNA: TGTGCCAGCAGCACCAGGGACAGGGGAAACACTGAAGCTTTCTTT. As protein: CASSTRDRGNTEAFF.

Concerning this clone itself: A read error may account for a junction end that differs from germline. The V call is TRBV7-7, the J call TRBJ2-1, with 12 bases aligning to TRBD2. The CDR3 is 15 amino acids. CDR1 is SSHAT, CDR2 FNYEAQ, per germline (reference sequence). CDR3 nucleotide sequence: TGTGCTAGCAGCACTGGACTAGCGGGAACTAATGAGCAGTTCTTC. It specifies CASSTGLAGTNEQFF.

The genes are TRBV5-1 and TRBJ1-5; D unresolved. The CDR3 length is 13 residues. V shed 0 bases and J shed 6 bases, with 7 bases lying between them. Germline V gene lookup returns CDR1 SGHRS and CDR2 YFSETQ. In DNA, the CDR3 is TGCGCCAGCAGCTTGGACAGATTTCAGCCCCAGCATTTT. Its translation is CASSLDRFQPQHF.

V is TRBV30 and J is TRBJ1-2; 8 positions match TRBD1. This CDR3 comprises 13 residues. The germline V gene encodes CDR1 GTSNPN and CDR2 SVGIG (reference sequence). The junction had 4 bases not matched to a gene; V was cut back by 4 bases and J by 3 bases. CDR3 in DNA: TGTGCCTGGACTCTGGACAGGGACTATGGCTACACCTTC. Translation: CAWTLDRDYGYTF.

This clone was observed once. This chain connects TRBV5-6 to TRBJ2-7; 9 nucleotides match TRBD1. CDR3 length: 15 amino acids. Trimming removed 6 bases from V and 5 bases from J; junction bases left unmatched: 12. Germline CDR1 reads SGHDT; CDR2 reads YYEEEE. CDR3 protein: CASILGDREGNEQYF. CDR3 coding DNA: TGTGCCAGCATCCTAGGGGACAGGGAGGGGAACGAGCAGTACTTC.

This clone was seen at least ten times. The chain joins TRBV7-9 to TRBJ1-1; 10 bases map to TRBD1. Germline assignment: CDR1 SEHNR and CDR2 FQNEAQ (reference sequence). V lost 5 bases, J lost 5 bases, and 8 bases stayed unmatched. CDR3 length: 15 residues. The CDR3 spells CASSTLTGGATEAFF. CDR3 coding DNA: TGTGCCAGCAGCACGTTGACAGGGGGCGCGACTGAAGCTTTCTTT.

This clone was seen only once. The rearrangement links TRBV6-5 to TRBJ1-1; tentative D call: TRBD1 (6 bases). This CDR3 contains 15 residues. The ends were cut back, 6 bases at V and 0 bases at J, with 14 bases in the middle. Germline V gene data show CDR1 as MNHEY and CDR2 as SVGAGI. CDR3 DNA sequence: TGTGCCAGCAGCTGGACAGCCCCTTTGAACACTGAAGCTTTCTTT. Amino acids: CASSWTAPLNTEAFF.

The CDR3 DNA follows: TGTGCCAGCAGCTGGACAGGGGACGGCTCTGGCTACACCTTC. Its translation: CASSWTGDGSGYTF. This chain uses TRBV5-6 with TRBJ1-2; 9 nucleotides match TRBD1. Trimming cost V 3 bases and J 7 bases; bases outside gene matches: 7. Per the germline V gene, CDR1 is SGHDT and CDR2 is YYEEEE. The CDR3 is made up of 14 amino acids.

The V gene is TRBV27, the J gene TRBJ2-1, with no clear D. This CDR3 comprises 12 residues. Germline CDR1 reads MNHEY; CDR2 reads SMNVEV (reference sequence). V shed 4 bases and J shed 8 bases, with 9 bases lying between them. In DNA, the CDR3 is TGTGCCAGCAGTTATGCTGGAGATGAGCAGTTCTTC. Its protein product is CASSYAGDEQFF.